The source of this T cell receptor beta chain is a study of shared clonotypes between healthy human individuals. TCRdb's copy holds only in-frame clones and misses some; the assay was immunoSEQ multiplex PCR. The top ten hold around 1.8% of the sample, which has about 680,000 clones, 73% seen once. Input material: memory CD4+ T cells sorted from blood. Subset indicated: CD45RA-negative fraction. The clonotype was recovered from a woman in her 30s in good health.

The CDR3: CASSFSGDAGNTIYF. The DNA of the CDR3 is TGTGCCAGCAGTTTCAGCGGGGACGCTGGAAACACCATATATTTT. The chain recombines TRBV28 with TRBJ1-3; weak D call: TRBD1 (5 bases). V lost 3 bases to trimming and J lost 2 bases, with 11 bases between them. There are 15 residues in the CDR3. In germline, CDR1 is MDHEN, CDR2 SYDVKM.